The 5 T cell receptor beta chains below were found in one sample sequenced in a study of cytomegalovirus exposure and HLA in healthy donors. Primers: 60 Vbeta forward and 13 Jbeta reverse. Sequenced by immunoSEQ multiplex PCR; TCRdb stores in-frame clones only, minus some. This table has 150,000 or so clones, about 74% appearing once. Material for sequencing was PBMCs. Receptor source: a man in his forties or fifties in good health and CMV-seropositive.

V and J are TRBV5-5 and TRBJ2-5, with D tentatively TRBD2 (6 bases). Trimming removed 2 bases at V and 3 bases at J, with 8 bases between. The CDR3 contains 13 residues. CDR1 is SGHKS, CDR2 YYEKEE, per germline (reference sequence). DNA for the CDR3: TGTGCCAGCAGCTTCCGGGGGAAAGAGACCCAGTACTTC. Translated, it gives CASSFRGKETQYF. The full variable domain, rest sourced from reference TRBV5-5 and TRBJ2-5, is DAGVTQSPTHLIKTRGQQVTLRCSPISGHKSVSWYQQVLGQGPQFIFQYYEKEERGRGNFPDRFSARQFPNYSSELNVNALLLGDSALYLCASSFRGKETQYFGPGTRLLVL.

This chain links TRBV6-5 with TRBJ1-3, with a possible D match to TRBD1 (5 bases). V lost 6 bases to trimming and J lost 6 bases, with 15 bases between them. Germline V gives CDR1 MNHEY, CDR2 SVGAGI. The CDR3 extends over 14 amino acids. The CDR3 region is CASSPGGKVNTIYF. CDR3 DNA sequence: TGTGCCAGCAGCCCGGGGGGGAAAGTAAACACCATATATTTT.

V usage is TRBV12-5 and J usage is TRBJ2-5, with 8 positions matching TRBD1. This CDR3 is 15 amino acids long. V trimming: 1 base; J trimming: 1 base; junction bases outside the gene matches: 2. Germline CDR1 is LGHNT and CDR2 is FRNRAP. The CDR3 sequence: CASGLGTGRQETQYF. In nucleotides, the CDR3 is TGTGCTAGTGGTTTGGGGACAGGGCGCCAAGAGACCCAGTACTTC.

The chain recombines TRBV5-6 with TRBJ2-2; a weak D match, TRBD2 (5 bases). Germline V lookup: CDR1 SGHDT, CDR2 YYEEEE. V was clipped by 4 bases and J by 5 bases, with 9 bases between them. The CDR3 sequence is 13 residues long. The CDR3 DNA reads TGTGCCAGCAGCCACCGGGAAACCGGGGAGCTGTTTTTT. It yields the protein CASSHRETGELFF.

The V and J genes are TRBV5-1 and TRBJ2-3; 8 positions match TRBD2. Trimming took 0 bases from V and 5 from J; bases not matched to a gene: 8. Germline values: CDR1 SGHRS, CDR2 YFSETQ. The CDR3 has 16 amino acids. CDR3 amino acids: CASSLAGSGGQDTQYF. As DNA, the CDR3 is TGCGCCAGCAGCTTGGCCGGGTCGGGAGGGCAAGATACGCAGTATTTT.